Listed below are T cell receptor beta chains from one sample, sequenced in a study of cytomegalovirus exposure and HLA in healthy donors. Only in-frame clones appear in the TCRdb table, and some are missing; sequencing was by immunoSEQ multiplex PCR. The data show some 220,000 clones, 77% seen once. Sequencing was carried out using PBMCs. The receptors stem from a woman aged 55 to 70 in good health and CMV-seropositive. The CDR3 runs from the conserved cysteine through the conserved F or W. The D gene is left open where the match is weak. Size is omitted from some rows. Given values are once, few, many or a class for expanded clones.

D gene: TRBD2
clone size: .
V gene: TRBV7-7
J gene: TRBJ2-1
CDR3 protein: CASSATSGSDEQFF
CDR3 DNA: TGTGCCAGCAGCGCGACTAGCGGGAGCGATGAGCAGTTCTTC

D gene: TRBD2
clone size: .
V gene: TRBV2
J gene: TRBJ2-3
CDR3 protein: CASRGTITDTQYF
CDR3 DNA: TGTGCCAGCAGAGGGACTATCACAGATACGCAGTATTTT

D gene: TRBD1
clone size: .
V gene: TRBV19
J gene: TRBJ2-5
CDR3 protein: CASSTSGGSETQYF
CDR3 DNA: TGTGCCAGTAGTACATCAGGGGGCTCAGAGACCCAGTACTTC

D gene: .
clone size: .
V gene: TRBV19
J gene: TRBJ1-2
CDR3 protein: CASSMQGYYGYTF
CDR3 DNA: TGTGCCAGTAGTATGCAGGGGTACTATGGCTACACCTTC

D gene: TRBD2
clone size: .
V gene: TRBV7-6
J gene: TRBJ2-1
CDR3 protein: CASSDRGGGYNEQFF
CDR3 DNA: TGTGCCAGCAGCGACCGTGGCGGGGGTTACAATGAGCAGTTCTTC

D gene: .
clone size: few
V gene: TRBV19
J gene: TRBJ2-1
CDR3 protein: CASSIEMGGGSNEQFF
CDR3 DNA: TGTGCCAGTAGTATAGAGATGGGCGGGGGCTCTAATGAGCAGTTCTTC

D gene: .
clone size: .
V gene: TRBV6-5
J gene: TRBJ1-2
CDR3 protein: CASSYSSRTANYGYTF
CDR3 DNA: TGTGCCAGCAGTTACTCGAGTCGGACAGCGAATTATGGCTACACCTTC

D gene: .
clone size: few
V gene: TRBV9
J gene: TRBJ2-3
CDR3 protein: CASSVGGSDTQYF
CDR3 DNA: TGTGCCAGCAGCGTAGGAGGTTCGGATACGCAGTATTTT

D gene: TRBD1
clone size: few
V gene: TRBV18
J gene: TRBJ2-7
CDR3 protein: CASSLGQGGYEQYF
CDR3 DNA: TGTGCCAGCTCACTTGGACAGGGTGGCTACGAGCAGTACTTC

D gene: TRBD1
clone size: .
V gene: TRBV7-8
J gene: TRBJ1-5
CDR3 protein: CASSALTGDGNQPQHF
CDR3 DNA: TGTGCCAGCAGCGCGTTAACAGGGGACGGCAATCAGCCCCAGCATTTT

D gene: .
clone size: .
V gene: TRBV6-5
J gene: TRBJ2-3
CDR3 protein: CASRTPSTDTQYF
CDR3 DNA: TGTGCCAGCCGGACTCCTAGCACAGATACGCAGTATTTT

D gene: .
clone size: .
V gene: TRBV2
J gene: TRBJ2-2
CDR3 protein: CASSDTGANTGELFF
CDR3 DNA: TGTGCCAGCAGTGATACGGGAGCGAACACCGGGGAGCTGTTTTTT

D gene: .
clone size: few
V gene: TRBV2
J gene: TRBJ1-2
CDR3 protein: CASLKLDLTRYGYTF
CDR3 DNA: TGTGCCAGCTTAAAATTGGACTTAACCCGATATGGCTACACCTTC

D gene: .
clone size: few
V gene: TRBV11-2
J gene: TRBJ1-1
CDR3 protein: CASSFDGGRTEAFF
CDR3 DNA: TGTGCCAGCAGCTTCGACGGGGGGCGCACTGAAGCTTTCTTT

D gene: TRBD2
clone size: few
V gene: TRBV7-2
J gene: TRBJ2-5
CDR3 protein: CASSLAGSGGQETQYF
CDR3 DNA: TGTGCCAGCAGCTTAGCGGGTAGCGGGGGACAAGAGACCCAGTACTTC

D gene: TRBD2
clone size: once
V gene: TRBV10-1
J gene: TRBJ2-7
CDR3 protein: CASSVLPKAGVGYEQYF
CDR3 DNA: TGCGCCAGCAGTGTACTGCCTAAGGCGGGAGTCGGATACGAGCAGTACTTC

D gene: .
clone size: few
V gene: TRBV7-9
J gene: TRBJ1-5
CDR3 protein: CASSLRSDQPQHF
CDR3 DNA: TGTGCCAGCAGCTTACGGAGCGATCAGCCCCAGCATTTT

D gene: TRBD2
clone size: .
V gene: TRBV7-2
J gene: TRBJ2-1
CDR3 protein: CASSRSGAYNEQFF
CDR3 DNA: TGTGCCAGCAGTCGTAGCGGGGCCTACAATGAGCAGTTCTTC

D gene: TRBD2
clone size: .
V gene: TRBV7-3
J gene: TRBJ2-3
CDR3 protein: CASSSQGGGLTDTQYF
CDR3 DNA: TGTGCCAGCAGCTCCCAGGGCGGGGGACTCACAGATACGCAGTATTTT

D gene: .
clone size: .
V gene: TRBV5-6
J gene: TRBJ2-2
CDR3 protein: CASSLDVTANTGELFF
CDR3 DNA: TGTGCCAGCAGCCTTGATGTAACAGCGAACACCGGGGAGCTGTTTTTT

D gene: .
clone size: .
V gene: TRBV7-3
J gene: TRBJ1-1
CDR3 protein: CASSSRGETPEAFF
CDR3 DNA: TGTGCCAGCAGCTCGCGGGGTGAAACACCTGAAGCTTTCTTT

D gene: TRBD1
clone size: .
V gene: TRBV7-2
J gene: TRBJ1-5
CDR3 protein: CASSSGGTGGGQPQHF
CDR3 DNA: TGTGCCAGCAGTTCCGGCGGGACAGGGGGCGGACAGCCCCAGCATTTT

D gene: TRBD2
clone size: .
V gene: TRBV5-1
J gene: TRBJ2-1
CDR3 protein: CASSPGTSGTLVDEQFF
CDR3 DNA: TGCGCCAGCAGCCCTGGGACTAGCGGGACCCTGGTTGATGAGCAGTTCTTC

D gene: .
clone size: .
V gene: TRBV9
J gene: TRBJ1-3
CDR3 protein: CASSVGAGRGNTIYF
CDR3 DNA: TGTGCCAGCAGCGTAGGGGCCGGGAGGGGAAACACCATATATTTT

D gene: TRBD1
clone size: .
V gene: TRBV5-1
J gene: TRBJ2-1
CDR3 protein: CASSPGGGQGHNEQFF
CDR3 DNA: TGCGCCAGCAGCCCTGGAGGGGGACAGGGCCACAATGAGCAGTTCTTC

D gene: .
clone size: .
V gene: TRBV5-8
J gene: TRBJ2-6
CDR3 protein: CASSLVVNSGANVLTF
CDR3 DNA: TGTGCCAGCAGCTTGGTTGTAAACTCTGGGGCCAACGTCCTGACTTTC

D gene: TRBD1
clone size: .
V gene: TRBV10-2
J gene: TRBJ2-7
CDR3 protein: CASSDRQGAKEQYF
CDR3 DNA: TGCGCCAGCAGTGATAGGCAGGGGGCAAAAGAGCAGTACTTC

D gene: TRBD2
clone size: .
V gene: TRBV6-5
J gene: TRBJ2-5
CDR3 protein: CASSILAGGLETQYF
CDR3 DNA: TGTGCCAGCAGTATTTTAGCGGGAGGGCTCGAGACCCAGTACTTC

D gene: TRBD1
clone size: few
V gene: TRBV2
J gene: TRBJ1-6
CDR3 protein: CASSEQTGNNSPLHF
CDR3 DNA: TGTGCCAGCAGTGAGCAGACAGGGAATAATTCACCCCTCCACTTT

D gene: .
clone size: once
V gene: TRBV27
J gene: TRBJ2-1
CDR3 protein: CASSLVSTPRDEQFF
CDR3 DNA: TGTGCCAGCAGTTTAGTCTCGACCCCGAGGGATGAGCAGTTCTTC

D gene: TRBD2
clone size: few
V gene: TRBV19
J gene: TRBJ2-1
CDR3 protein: CASTVGAGGPAYEQFF
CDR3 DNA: TGTGCCAGTACGGTAGGAGCGGGAGGGCCAGCGTATGAGCAGTTCTTC

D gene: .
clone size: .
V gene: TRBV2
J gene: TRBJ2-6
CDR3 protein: CASRPYGFGGTDSGANVLTF
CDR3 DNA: TGTGCCAGCAGGCCATACGGTTTTGGCGGGACAGACTCTGGGGCCAACGTCCTGACTTTC

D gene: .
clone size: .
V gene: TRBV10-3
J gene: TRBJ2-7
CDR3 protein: CAISESRDSYEQYF
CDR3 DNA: TGTGCCATCAGTGAGAGCAGGGACTCCTACGAGCAGTACTTC

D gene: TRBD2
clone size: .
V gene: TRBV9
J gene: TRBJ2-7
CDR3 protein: CASSHSGGFSYEQYF
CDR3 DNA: TGTGCCAGCAGCCATAGCGGGGGGTTTTCCTACGAGCAGTACTTC

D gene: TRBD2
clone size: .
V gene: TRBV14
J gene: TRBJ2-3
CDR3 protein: CASSPRRGVYTDTQYF
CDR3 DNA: TGTGCCAGCAGCCCGCGACGGGGGGTCTATACAGATACGCAGTATTTT

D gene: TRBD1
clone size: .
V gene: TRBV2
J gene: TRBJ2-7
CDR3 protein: CASSRGQNYEQYF
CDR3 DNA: TGTGCCAGCAGTAGGGGACAGAACTACGAGCAGTACTTC

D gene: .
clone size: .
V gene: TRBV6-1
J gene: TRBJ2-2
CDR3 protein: CASRQLADTGELFF
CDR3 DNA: TGTGCCAGCAGGCAGTTAGCTGACACCGGGGAGCTGTTTTTT

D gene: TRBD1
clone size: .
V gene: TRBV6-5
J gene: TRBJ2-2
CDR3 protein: CASSSPPGQGIGELFF
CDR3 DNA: TGTGCCAGCAGTTCGCCCCCGGGACAGGGTATCGGGGAGCTGTTTTTT

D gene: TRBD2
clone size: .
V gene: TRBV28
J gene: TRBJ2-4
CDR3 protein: CASRLVSGGNIQYF
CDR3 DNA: TGTGCCAGCAGACTCGTCTCGGGGGGGAACATTCAGTACTTC

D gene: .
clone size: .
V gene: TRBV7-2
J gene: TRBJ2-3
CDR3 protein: CASSTQTIKDTQYF
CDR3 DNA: TGTGCCAGCAGCACACAAACAATAAAAGATACGCAGTATTTT

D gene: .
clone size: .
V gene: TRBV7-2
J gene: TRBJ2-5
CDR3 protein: CASSLSNSEETQYF
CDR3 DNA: TGTGCCAGCAGCTTAAGTAACAGTGAAGAGACCCAGTACTTC

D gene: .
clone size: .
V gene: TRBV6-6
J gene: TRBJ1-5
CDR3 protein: CASSYSIGSGNQPQHF
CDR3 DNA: TGTGCCAGCAGTTACTCGATCGGGTCTGGGAATCAGCCCCAGCATTTT

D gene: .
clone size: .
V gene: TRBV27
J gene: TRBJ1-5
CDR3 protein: CASSLSSSQANQPQHF
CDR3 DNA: TGTGCCAGCAGTTTATCGAGTTCCCAGGCCAATCAGCCCCAGCATTTT

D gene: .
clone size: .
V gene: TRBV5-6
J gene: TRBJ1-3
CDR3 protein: CASSLTGENTIYF
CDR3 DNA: TGTGCCAGCAGCTTGACCGGGGAAAACACCATATATTTT

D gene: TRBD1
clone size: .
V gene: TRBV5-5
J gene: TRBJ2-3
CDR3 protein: CASILGQLGTQYF
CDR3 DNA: TGTGCCAGCATCCTGGGACAGTTGGGTACGCAGTATTTT

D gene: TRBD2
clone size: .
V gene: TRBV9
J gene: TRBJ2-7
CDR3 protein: CASSAGLAGGLEQYF
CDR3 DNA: TGTGCCAGCAGCGCGGGACTAGCGGGAGGGCTCGAGCAGTACTTC

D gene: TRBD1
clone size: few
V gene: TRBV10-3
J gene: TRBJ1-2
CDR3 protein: CAIRGTGGDYGYTF
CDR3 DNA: TGTGCCATCAGGGGGACAGGGGGTGATTATGGCTACACCTTC

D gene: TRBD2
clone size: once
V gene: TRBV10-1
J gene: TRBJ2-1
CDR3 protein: CASSFSPGFQLANEQFF
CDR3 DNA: TGCGCCAGCAGTTTCTCCCCTGGATTCCAACTAGCGAATGAGCAGTTCTTC

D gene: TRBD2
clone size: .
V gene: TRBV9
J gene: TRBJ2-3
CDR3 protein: CASSVGLAVSTDTQYF
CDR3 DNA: TGTGCCAGCAGCGTAGGACTAGCGGTTAGCACAGATACGCAGTATTTT

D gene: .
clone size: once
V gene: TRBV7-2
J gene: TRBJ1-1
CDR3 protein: CASRRGTTNTEAFF
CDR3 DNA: TGTGCCAGCAGGCGGGGCACCACGAACACTGAAGCTTTCTTT

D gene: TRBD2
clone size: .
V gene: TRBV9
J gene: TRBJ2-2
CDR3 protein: CASSVTSGSSGELFF
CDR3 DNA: TGTGCCAGCAGCGTTACTAGCGGGAGTTCCGGGGAGCTGTTTTTT